What follows is one TCR beta chain and its context. There are many counts of this clonotype. The antigen this receptor binds is unknown. No much larger clone is present one base from it, and per-base qualities are unavailable. Every donor in the study was a healthy Caucasian. The twin cohort consisted of three pairs of female monozygotic twins, all aged roughly 18 to 29 years. Positive isolation kits from Invitrogen were used to isolate CD4+ and CD8+ T cell populations. Receptor amplification or capture employed 5' RACE. Instrument on record: Illumina HiSeq 2000. A universal primer binding site was introduced by template switching, and a unique molecular identifier was present in the final cDNA, enabling accurate counting of TCR cDNA molecules. Specific primers in the conserved constant-segment region were used to synthesize first-strand cDNA for TCR alpha and beta chains. To control for contamination, each cDNA library was double barcoded with a SMART-Mk sample barcode plus Illumina barcodes. Two successive PCR steps introduced TruSeq adapter sequences along with Illumina sample barcodes. The TCR alpha and beta cDNA libraries were sequenced on the Illumina HiSeq platform using custom primers. The paper's processing steps were these. Unique molecular identifiers were extracted from raw reads with MiGEC, and CDR3 positions were determined with MiXCR. Recombination models were inferred per individual with the repgenHMM and IGoR tools using an EM algorithm. Shared clonotype analysis was performed with the tcR package in R, normalizing sharing by the product of cloneset sizes. To study raw recombination without the effects of thymic and clonal selection, out-of-frame nonproductive sequences were analyzed. TCRdb applied fastp at Q25 and MiXCR to the public reads, then kept only in-frame beta chains. Rows are unified per CDR3 protein, each entry keeping the most common DNA and genes. TCRdb, rather than the study authors, made the V and J calls. The sample table contains fewer than 500,000 distinct CDR3 sequences; only one count was recorded for over 11% of them. The top ten clones comprise more than 0.8% of the sample.

There are 14 amino acids in the CDR3, from cysteine to phenylalanine inclusive. Only the CDR3 portion is preserved as DNA: 42 bases, with reading frame beginning at the first base. CDR1 is given as SGHDN and CDR2 as FVKESK, both from the germline V gene. The junction shows trimming of 4 bases on V and 3 bases on J, and the gene matches do not reach 5 bases of it. The data are from a study of identical twins (dated by TCRdb to the mid-2010s). Concerning the study at large: TCR alpha and beta repertoires from monozygotic twins, unrelated adults of various ages and cord blood were deep-sequenced to test whether fetal clonotypes persist. To rule out contamination, the twin experiments were replicated at different times with different library preparation protocols.

General findings and caveats noted by the study authors: Out-of-frame TCR alpha sequences shared between twins showed an excess of low generation-probability sequences compared with coincidental sharing between unrelated individuals. Zero-insertion analyses could be partly confounded by invariant T cells such as MAIT and iNKT, though diverse VJ usage argued against such confounding for most clonotypes. Out-of-frame TCR alpha sharing in monozygotic twins was systematically underestimated by recombination models, whereas sharing between unrelated individuals was in agreement with the recombination models. Excess twin sharing in beta out-of-frame sequences was weaker because fewer shared sequences lowered the signal-to-noise ratio. Fewer insertions were carried by abundant cord blood beta clonotypes, a similar but weaker trend appeared in young adult naive repertoires, and no such trend appeared in memory repertoires. Because the same donors could not be followed over many years, the conclusions relied on cross-sectional statistical analysis.

A further study also used this sample, focusing on yellow fever vaccine responses in identical twins. The other study reports the following: The T cell response to vaccination in identical twins was reported by the authors to appear partly convergent and partly personalized. Focusing on identical twins, the study followed the T cell clones that responded to the vaccine, and did so with precision.

This TCR was recovered from a woman between 18 and 30 years old in good health. Sequencing was performed on CD4+ T cells sorted from blood. Recombination joined TRBV14 with TRBJ1-1; the junction holds 7 bases that match TRBD1. CDR3 region: CASSPGTAYTEAFF. The DNA sequence is TGTGCCAGCAGCCCCGGGACAGCTTACACTGAAGCTTTCTTT.